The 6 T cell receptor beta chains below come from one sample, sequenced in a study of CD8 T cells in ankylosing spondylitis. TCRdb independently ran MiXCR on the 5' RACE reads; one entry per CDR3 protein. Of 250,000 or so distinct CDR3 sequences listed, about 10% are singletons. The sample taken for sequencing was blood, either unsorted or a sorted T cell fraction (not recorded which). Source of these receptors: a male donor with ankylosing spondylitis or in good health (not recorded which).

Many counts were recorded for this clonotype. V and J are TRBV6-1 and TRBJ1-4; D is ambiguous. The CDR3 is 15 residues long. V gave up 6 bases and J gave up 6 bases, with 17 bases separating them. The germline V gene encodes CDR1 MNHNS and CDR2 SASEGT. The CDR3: CASSLEETSYEKLFF. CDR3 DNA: TGTGCCAGCAGCCTCGAGGAGACATCCTATGAAAAACTGTTTTTT.

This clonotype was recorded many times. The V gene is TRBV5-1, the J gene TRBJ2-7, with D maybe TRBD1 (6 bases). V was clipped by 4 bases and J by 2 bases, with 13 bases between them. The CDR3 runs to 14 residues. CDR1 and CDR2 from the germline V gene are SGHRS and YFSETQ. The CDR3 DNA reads TGCGCCAGCAGCCCCGGGACAAACCCCTACGAGCAGTACTTC. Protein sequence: CASSPGTNPYEQYF.

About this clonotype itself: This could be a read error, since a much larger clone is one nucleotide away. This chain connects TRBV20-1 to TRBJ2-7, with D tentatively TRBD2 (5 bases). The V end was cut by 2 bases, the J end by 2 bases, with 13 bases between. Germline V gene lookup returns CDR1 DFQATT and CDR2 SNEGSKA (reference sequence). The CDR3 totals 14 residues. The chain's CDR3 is CSARNSLGAYEQYF. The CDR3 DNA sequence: TGCAGTGCTAGAAATTCACTGGGAGCCTACGAGCAGTACTTC.

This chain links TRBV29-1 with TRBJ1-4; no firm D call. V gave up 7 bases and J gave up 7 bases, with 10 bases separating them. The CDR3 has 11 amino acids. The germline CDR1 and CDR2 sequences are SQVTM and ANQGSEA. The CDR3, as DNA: TGCAGCGGGTCTTCTACTGAAAAACTGTTTTTT. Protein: CSGSSTEKLFF.

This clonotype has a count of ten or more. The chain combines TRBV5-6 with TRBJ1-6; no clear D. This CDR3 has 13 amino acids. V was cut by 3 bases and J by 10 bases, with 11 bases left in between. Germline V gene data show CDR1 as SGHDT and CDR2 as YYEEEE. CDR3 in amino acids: CASSSPAGSPLHF. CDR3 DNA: TGTGCCAGCAGCTCCCCGGCGGGATCACCCCTCCACTTT.

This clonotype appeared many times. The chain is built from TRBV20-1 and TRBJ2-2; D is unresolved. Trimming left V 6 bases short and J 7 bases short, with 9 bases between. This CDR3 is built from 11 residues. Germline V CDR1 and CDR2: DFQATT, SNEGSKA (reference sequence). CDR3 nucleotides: TGCAGTGCCCTCGCGCGCGGGGAGCTGTTTTTT. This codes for CSALARGELFF.